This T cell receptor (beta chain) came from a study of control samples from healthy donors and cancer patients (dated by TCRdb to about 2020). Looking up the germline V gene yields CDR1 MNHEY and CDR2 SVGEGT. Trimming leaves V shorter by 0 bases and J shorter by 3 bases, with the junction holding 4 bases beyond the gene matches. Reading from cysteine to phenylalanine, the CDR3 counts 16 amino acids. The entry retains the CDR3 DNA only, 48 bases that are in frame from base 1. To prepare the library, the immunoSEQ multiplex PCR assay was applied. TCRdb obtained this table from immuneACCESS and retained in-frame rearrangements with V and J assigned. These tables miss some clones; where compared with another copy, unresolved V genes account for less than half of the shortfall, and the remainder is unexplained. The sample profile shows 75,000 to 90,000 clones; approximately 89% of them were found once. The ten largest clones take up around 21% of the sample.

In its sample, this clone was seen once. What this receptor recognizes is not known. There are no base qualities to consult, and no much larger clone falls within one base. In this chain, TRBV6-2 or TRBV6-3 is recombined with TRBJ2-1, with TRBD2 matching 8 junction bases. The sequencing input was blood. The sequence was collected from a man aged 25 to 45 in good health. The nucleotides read TGTGCCAGCAGTTACTCGAGCGGGGGCATCTACAATGAGCAGTTCTTC. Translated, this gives CASSYSSGGIYNEQFF.